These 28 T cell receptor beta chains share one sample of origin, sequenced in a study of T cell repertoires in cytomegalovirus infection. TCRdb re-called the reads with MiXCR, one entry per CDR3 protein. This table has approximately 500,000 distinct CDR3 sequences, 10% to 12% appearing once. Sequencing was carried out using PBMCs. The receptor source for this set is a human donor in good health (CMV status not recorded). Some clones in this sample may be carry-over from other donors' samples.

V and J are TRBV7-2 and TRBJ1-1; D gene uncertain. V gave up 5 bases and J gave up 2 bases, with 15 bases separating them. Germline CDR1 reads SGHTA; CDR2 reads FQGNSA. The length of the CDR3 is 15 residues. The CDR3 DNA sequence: TGTGCCAGCAGCCCGGGTCGGGCCGGCAACACTGAAGCTTTCTTT. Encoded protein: CASSPGRAGNTEAFF.

The CDR3 is CAWSVIRGNEQFF. The CDR3 coding sequence is TGTGCCTGGAGTGTAATTAGGGGTAATGAGCAGTTCTTC. This rearrangement joins TRBV30 to TRBJ2-1; perhaps TRBD1 as D (5 bases). The V and J ends lost 0 bases and 7 bases respectively, with 10 bases between them. Germline V lookup: CDR1 GTSNPN, CDR2 SVGIG (reference sequence). The CDR3 has 13 amino acids.

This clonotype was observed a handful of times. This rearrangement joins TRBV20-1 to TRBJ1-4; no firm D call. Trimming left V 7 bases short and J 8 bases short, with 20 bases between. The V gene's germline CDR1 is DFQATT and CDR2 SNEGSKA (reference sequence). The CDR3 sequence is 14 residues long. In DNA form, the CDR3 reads TGCAGTGTTTCAATGGACGCCCGAGAGGAAAAACTGTTTTTT. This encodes CSVSMDAREEKLFF.

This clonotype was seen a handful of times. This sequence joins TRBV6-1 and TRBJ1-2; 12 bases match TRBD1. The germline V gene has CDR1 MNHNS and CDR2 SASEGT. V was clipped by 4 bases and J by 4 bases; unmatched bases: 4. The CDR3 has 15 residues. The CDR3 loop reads CASSVGTGGFYGYTF. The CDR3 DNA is TGTGCCAGCAGTGTTGGGACAGGGGGCTTCTATGGCTACACCTTC.

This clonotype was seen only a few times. The CDR3 region has the DNA TGTGCCAGCAGCTTGGCCAGGTGGGAGGAGAGCTCTGGAAACACCATATATTTT. Translating it yields CASSLARWEESSGNTIYF. J is TRBJ1-3 and V is TRBV5-8; D remains unclear. From germline, CDR1 is SGHTS and CDR2 YDEGEE. Trimming removed 0 bases at V and 0 bases at J, with 16 bases between. The CDR3 loop spans 18 amino acids.

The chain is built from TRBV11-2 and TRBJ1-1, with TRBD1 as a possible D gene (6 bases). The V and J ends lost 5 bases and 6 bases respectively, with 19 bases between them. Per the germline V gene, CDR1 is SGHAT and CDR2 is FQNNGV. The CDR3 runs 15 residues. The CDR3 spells CASSRVRGRKAEAFF. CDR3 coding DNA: TGTGCCAGCAGCCGCGTCCGGGGGCGCAAGGCTGAAGCTTTCTTT.

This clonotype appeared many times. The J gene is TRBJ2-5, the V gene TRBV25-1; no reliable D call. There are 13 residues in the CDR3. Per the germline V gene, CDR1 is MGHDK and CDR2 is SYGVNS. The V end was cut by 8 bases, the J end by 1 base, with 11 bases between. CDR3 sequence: CASSIGGQETQYF. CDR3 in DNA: TGTGCCAGCTCCATTGGTGGCCAAGAGACCCAGTACTTC.

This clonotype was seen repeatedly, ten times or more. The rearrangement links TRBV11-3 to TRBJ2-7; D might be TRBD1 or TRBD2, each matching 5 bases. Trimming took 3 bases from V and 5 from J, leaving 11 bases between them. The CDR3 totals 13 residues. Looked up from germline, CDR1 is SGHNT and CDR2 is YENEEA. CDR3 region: CASSFNWGNEQYF. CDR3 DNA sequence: TGTGCCAGCAGCTTTAATTGGGGGAACGAGCAGTACTTC. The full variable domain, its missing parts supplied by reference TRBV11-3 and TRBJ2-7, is EAGVVQSPRYKIIEKKQPVAFWCNPISGHNTLYWYLQNLGQGPELLIRYENEEAVDDSQLPKDRFSAERLKGVDSTLKIQPAELGDSAVYLCASSFNWGNEQYFGPGTRLTVT.

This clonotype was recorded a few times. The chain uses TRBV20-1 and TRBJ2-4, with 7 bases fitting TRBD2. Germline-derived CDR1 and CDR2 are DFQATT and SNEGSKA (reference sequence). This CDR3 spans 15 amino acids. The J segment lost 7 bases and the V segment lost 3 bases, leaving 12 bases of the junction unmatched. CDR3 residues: CSARETQGGTNIQYF. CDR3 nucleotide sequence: TGCAGTGCTAGGGAGACCCAGGGAGGGACGAACATTCAGTACTTC.

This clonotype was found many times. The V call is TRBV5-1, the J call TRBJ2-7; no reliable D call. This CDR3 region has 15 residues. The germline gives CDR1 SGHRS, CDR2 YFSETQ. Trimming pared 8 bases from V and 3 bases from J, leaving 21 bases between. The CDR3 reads CASSQQDAGYYEQYF. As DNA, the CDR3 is TGCGCCAGTTCCCAGCAGGACGCTGGTTACTACGAGCAGTACTTC.

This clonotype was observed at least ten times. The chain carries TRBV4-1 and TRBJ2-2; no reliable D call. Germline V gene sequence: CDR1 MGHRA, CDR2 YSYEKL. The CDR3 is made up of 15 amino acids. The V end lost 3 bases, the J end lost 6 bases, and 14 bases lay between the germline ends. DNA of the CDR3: TGCGCCAGCAGCCATCCTCTGGGTCGGTCCGGGGAGCTGTTTTTT. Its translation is CASSHPLGRSGELFF.

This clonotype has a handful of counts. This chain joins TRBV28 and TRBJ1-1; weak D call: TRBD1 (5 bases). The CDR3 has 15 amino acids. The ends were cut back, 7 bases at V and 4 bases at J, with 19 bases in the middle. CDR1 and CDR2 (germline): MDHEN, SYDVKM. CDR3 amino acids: CASTRIGEGPTEAFF. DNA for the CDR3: TGTGCCAGCACCAGAATCGGGGAGGGACCCACTGAAGCTTTCTTT.

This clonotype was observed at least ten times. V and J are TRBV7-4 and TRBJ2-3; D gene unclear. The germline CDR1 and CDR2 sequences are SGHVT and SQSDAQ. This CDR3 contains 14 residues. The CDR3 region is CAPPGLYDTDTQYF. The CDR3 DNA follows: TGTGCACCGCCGGGCCTTTATGACACAGATACGCAGTATTTT.

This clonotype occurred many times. The CDR3 loop reads CASSPRGGGHQETQYF. Written as DNA, the CDR3 is TGTGCCAGCAGCCCCCGAGGCGGGGGGCACCAAGAGACCCAGTACTTC. V usage is TRBV5-4 and J usage is TRBJ2-5, with 8 bases identical to TRBD2. Trimming took 4 bases from V and 0 from J; bases not matched to a gene: 8. The germline V gene encodes CDR1 SGHNT and CDR2 YYREEE (reference sequence). The CDR3 extends over 16 amino acids.

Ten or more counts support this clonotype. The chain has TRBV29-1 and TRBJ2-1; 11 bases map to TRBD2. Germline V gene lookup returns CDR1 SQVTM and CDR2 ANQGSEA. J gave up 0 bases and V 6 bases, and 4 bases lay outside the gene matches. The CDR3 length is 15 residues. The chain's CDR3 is CSVASGGNSYNEQFF. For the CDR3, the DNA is TGCAGCGTAGCTAGCGGGGGGAACTCCTACAATGAGCAGTTCTTC.

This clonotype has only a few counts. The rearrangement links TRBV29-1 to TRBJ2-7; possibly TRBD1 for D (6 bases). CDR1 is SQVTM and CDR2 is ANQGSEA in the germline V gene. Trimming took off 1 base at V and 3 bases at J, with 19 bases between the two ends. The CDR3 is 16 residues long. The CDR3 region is CSVEAPGQGYIYEQYF. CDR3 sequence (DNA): TGCAGCGTTGAAGCTCCAGGGCAGGGGTATATCTACGAGCAGTACTTC.

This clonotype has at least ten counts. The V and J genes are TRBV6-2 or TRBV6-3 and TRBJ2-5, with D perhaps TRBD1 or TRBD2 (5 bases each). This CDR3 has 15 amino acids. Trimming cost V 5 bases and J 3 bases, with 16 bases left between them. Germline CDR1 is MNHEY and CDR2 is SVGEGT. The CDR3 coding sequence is TGTGCCAGCAGTCCGGGACGGATTCCCGAAGAGACCCAGTACTTC. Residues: CASSPGRIPEETQYF.

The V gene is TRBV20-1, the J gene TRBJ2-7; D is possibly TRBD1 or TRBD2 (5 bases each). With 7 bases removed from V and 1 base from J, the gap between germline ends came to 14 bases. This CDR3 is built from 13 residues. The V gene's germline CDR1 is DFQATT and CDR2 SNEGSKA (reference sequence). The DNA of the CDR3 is TGCAGTGTTTCGGGGCTCGATTCCTACGAGCAGTACTTC. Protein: CSVSGLDSYEQYF.

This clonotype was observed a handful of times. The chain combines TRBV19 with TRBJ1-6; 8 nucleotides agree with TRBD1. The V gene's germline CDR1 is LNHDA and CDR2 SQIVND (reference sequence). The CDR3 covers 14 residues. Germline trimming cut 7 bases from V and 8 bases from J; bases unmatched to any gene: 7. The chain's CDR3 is CASMTGVGDSPLHF. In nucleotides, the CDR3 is TGTGCCAGTATGACAGGGGTTGGGGATTCACCCCTCCACTTT.

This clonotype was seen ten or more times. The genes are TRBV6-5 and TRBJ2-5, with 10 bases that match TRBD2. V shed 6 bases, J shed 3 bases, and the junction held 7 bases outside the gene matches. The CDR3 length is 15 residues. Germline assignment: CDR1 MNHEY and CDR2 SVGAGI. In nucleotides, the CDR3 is TGTGCCAGCAGCCGCGCTAGCGGGAGTAAAGAGACCCAGTACTTC. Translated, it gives CASSRASGSKETQYF.

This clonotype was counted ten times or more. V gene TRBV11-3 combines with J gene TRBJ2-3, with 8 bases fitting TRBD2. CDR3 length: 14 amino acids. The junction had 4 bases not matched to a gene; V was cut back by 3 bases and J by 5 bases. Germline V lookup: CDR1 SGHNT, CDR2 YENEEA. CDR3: CASSFRGGGDTQYF. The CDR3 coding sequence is TGTGCCAGCAGCTTCCGGGGGGGTGGAGATACGCAGTATTTT.

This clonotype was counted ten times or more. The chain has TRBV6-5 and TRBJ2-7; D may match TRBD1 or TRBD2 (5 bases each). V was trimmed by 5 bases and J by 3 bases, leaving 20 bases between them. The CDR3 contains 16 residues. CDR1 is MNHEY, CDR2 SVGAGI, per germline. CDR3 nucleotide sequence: TGTGCCAGCAGTCCAGGGACGGGGTCGGGTCGCTACGAGCAGTACTTC. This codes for CASSPGTGSGRYEQYF.

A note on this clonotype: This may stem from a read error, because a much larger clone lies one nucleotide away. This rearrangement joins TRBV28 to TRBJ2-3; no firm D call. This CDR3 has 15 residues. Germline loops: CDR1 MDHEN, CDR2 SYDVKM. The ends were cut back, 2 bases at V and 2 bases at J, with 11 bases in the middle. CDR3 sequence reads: CASSLVRRVTDTQYF. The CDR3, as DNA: TGTGCCAGCAGTTTAGTTCGGAGAGTCACAGATACGCAGTATTTT.

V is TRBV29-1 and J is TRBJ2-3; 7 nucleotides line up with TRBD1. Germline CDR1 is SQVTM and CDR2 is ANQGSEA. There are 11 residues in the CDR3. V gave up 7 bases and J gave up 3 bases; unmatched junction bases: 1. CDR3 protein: CSGDSTDTQYF. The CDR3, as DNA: TGCAGCGGGGACAGTACAGATACGCAGTATTTT.

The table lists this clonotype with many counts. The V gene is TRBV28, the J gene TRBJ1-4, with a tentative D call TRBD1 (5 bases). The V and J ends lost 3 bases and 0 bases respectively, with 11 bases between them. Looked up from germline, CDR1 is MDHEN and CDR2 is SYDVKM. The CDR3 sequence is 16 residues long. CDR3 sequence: CASSLTDSPTNEKLFF. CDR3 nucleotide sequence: TGTGCCAGCAGTTTGACAGACAGTCCAACTAATGAAAAACTGTTTTTT.

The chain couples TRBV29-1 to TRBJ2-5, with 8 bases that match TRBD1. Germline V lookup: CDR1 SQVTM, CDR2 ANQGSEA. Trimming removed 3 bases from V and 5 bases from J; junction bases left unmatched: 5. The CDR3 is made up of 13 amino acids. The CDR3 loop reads CSVEGQVGETQYF. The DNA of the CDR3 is TGCAGCGTTGAGGGACAGGTAGGGGAGACCCAGTACTTC.

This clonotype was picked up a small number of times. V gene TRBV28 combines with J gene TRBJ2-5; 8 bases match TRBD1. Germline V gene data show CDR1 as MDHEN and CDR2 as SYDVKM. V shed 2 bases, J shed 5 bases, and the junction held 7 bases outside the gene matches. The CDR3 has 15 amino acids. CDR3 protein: CASSLGDRPGETQYF. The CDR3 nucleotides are TGTGCCAGCAGTTTAGGGGACAGGCCCGGGGAGACCCAGTACTTC.

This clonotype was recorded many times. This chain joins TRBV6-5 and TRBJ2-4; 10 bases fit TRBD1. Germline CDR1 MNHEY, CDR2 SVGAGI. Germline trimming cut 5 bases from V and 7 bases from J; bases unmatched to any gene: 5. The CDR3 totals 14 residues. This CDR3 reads CASSLTGGANIQYF. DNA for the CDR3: TGTGCCAGCAGTCTGACAGGGGGCGCGAACATTCAGTACTTC.